The 30 T cell receptor beta chains in this list originate from one sample, sequenced in a study of response to subunit inactivated influenza vaccine. TCRdb itself ran the RT-PCR reads through MiXCR, one entry per CDR3 protein. The sample has about 160,000 distinct CDR3 sequences; roughly a tenth are singletons. This sample comprised non-naive T cells sorted from PBMCs, obtained more than 35 days after vaccination. These receptors were collected from a man over 45 who received an inactivated influenza vaccine.

J is TRBJ1-2 and V is TRBV2; perhaps TRBD1 as D (5 bases). Trimming stripped 3 bases from V and 4 bases from J, with 12 bases between. This CDR3 is built from 14 residues. In germline, CDR1 is SNHLY, CDR2 FYNNEI. CDR3 sequence (DNA): TGTGCCAGCAGTGACAGGGTTTTGGGCTATGGCTACACCTTC. Protein product: CASSDRVLGYGYTF.

The chain combines TRBV5-1 with TRBJ1-6, with a possible D match to TRBD1 (5 bases). Germline values: CDR1 SGHRS, CDR2 YFSETQ. CDR3 length equals 15 residues. With 0 bases removed from V and 4 bases from J, the gap between germline ends came to 8 bases. CDR3 loop: CASSLGPGYNSPLHF. The CDR3 DNA reads TGCGCCAGCAGCTTGGGCCCAGGGTATAATTCACCCCTCCACTTT. Together with reference TRBV5-1 and TRBJ1-6, the CDR3 gives the full variable domain: KAGVTQTPRYLIKTRGQQVTLSCSPISGHRSVSWYQQTPGQGLQFLFEYFSETQRNKGNFPGRFSGRQFSNSRSEMNVSTLELGDSALYLCASSLGPGYNSPLHFGNGTRLTVT.

This clonotype was counted between two and nine times. This chain joins TRBV11-2 and TRBJ2-1, with TRBD2 as a possible D gene (6 bases). Trimming removed 1 base at V and 10 bases at J, with 20 bases between. CDR1 and CDR2 (germline): SGHAT, FQNNGV. The CDR3 has 16 amino acids. This chain's CDR3 is CASSLGAGAFTVEQFF. DNA of the CDR3: TGTGCCAGCAGCTTAGGAGCGGGCGCCTTTACCGTGGAGCAGTTCTTC. The full variable domain, with the rest looked up from reference TRBV11-2 and TRBJ2-1, is EAGVAQSPRYKIIEKRQSVAFWCNPISGHATLYWYQQILGQGPKLLIQFQNNGVVDDSQLPKDRFSAERLKGVDSTLKIQPAKLEDSAVYLCASSLGAGAFTVEQFFGPGTRLTVL.

This chain uses TRBV7-2 with TRBJ1-5, with 8 bases identical to TRBD1. V was pared by 5 bases and J by 5 bases, with 5 bases of the junction left unmatched. Germline CDR1 is SGHTA and CDR2 is FQGNSA. CDR3 size: 14 residues. CDR3 in amino acids: CASSQGQAHQPQHF. CDR3 DNA: TGTGCCAGCAGCCAGGGACAGGCTCATCAGCCCCAGCATTTT. The entire variable domain, with the rest obtained from reference TRBV7-2 and TRBJ1-5, is as follows: GAGVSQSPSNKVTEKGKDVELRCDPISGHTALYWYRQSLGQGLEFLIYFQGNSAPDKSGLPSDRFSAERTGGSVSTLTIQRTQQEDSAVYLCASSQGQAHQPQHFGDGTRLSIL.

A few counts support this clonotype. The V and J genes are TRBV28 and TRBJ2-3, with 9 bases identical to TRBD2. The CDR3 contains 14 residues. The germline V gene encodes CDR1 MDHEN and CDR2 SYDVKM. Germline trimming cut 8 bases from V and 6 bases from J; bases unmatched to any gene: 9. CDR3 sequence reads: CASSGLANMDTQYF. CDR3 bases: TGTGCCAGCTCCGGACTAGCGAACATGGATACGCAGTATTTT.

The V and J genes are TRBV30 and TRBJ1-6; maybe TRBD1 (6 bases). V lost 2 bases to trimming and J lost 7 bases, with 15 bases between them. Per the germline V gene, CDR1 is GTSNPN and CDR2 is SVGIG (reference sequence). The CDR3 spans 15 residues. The CDR3 nucleotides are TGTGCCTGGAGTATGGGTCAGGGGAACAATTCACCCCTCCACTTT. Translated, it gives CAWSMGQGNNSPLHF. Using reference TRBV30 and TRBJ1-6 for the parts outside the CDR3, the full variable domain is SQTIHQWPATLVQPVGSPLSLECTVEGTSNPNLYWYRQAAGRGLQLLFYSVGIGQISSEVPQNLSASRPQDRQFILSSKKLLLSDSGFYLCAWSMGQGNNSPLHFGNGTRLTVT.

The CDR3 region is CASSKGMDSRGDTQYF. The CDR3 nucleotides are TGTGCCAGCAGTAAAGGAATGGACAGTAGGGGAGATACGCAGTATTTT. The chain joins TRBV7-9 to TRBJ2-3; D may be TRBD1 (6 bases). Trimming took 6 bases from V and 5 from J, leaving 21 bases between them. The V gene's germline CDR1 is SEHNR and CDR2 FQNEAQ (reference sequence). CDR3 length: 16 residues.

This clonotype was recorded at least ten times. The chain recombines TRBV28 with TRBJ2-2; 8 positions match TRBD1. Trimming took 5 bases from V and 8 from J; bases not matched to a gene: 10. This CDR3 has 15 residues. From germline, CDR1 is MDHEN and CDR2 SYDVKM. Here the CDR3 DNA reads TGTGCCAGCAGTCAACCCCCGGACAGGGCAGGGGAGCTGTTTTTT. Translation gives CASSQPPDRAGELFF.

This clonotype occurred a few times. The CDR3 region has the DNA TGTGCCACCAGTGTCCTGGGACCGGGACAGGGATATGGGGAGCAGTTCTTC. Residues: CATSVLGPGQGYGEQFF. The chain carries TRBV24-1 and TRBJ2-1; 9 nucleotides line up with TRBD1. Germline trimming cut 5 bases from V and 10 bases from J; bases unmatched to any gene: 17. The CDR3 totals 17 residues. Germline lookup yields CDR1 KGHDR and CDR2 SFDVKD.

The rearrangement links TRBV7-9 to TRBJ2-1; no definite D call. This CDR3 has 17 amino acids. Germline-derived CDR1 and CDR2 are SEHNR and FQNEAQ (reference sequence). Trimming removed 1 base at V and 0 bases at J, with 13 bases between. The CDR3 spells CASSLVLGGTSYNEQFF. The CDR3 coding sequence is TGTGCCAGCAGCTTAGTCCTGGGTGGTACCTCCTACAATGAGCAGTTCTTC.

Written as DNA, the CDR3 is TGTGCCAGCAGTACCCGACAGGGTTACTCCTTCCCTGAAGCTTTCTTT. Translating gives CASSTRQGYSFPEAFF. J is TRBJ1-1 and V is TRBV6-2 or TRBV6-3, with 7 bases matching TRBD1. With 5 bases clipped from V and 6 bases from J, the junction kept 15 bases outside the gene matches. Germline CDR1 and CDR2: MNHEY and SVGEGT. CDR3 length: 16 amino acids.

This clonotype came up a few times. The chain combines TRBV6-2 or TRBV6-3 with TRBJ1-2; no clear D gene. Trimming left V 6 bases short and J 3 bases short, with 17 bases between. The length of the CDR3 is 15 residues. Germline V lookup: CDR1 MNHEY, CDR2 SVGEGT. The CDR3 DNA reads as TGTGCCAGCAGCTACCTCCAGGTCGAGGACTATGGCTACACCTTC. Translation gives CASSYLQVEDYGYTF.

This chain connects TRBV6-2 or TRBV6-3 to TRBJ2-6; D ambiguous. Between the trimmed V and J ends, which lost 2 bases and 0 bases, there was a span of 11 bases. This CDR3 is 17 amino acids long. Germline V gene sequence: CDR1 MNHEY, CDR2 SVGEGT. The CDR3 coding sequence is TGTGCCAGCAGTTACGCAGGCTCCAGCTCTGGGGCCAACGTCCTGACTTTC. As protein: CASSYAGSSSGANVLTF.

J is TRBJ1-5 and V is TRBV6-5; TRBD1 agrees at 8 bases. The CDR3 spans 18 residues. Germline CDR1 MNHEY, CDR2 SVGAGI. Trimming removed 0 bases from V and 0 bases from J; junction bases left unmatched: 7. The CDR3 protein is CASSYSSPGTGSNQPQHF. CDR3 coding DNA: TGTGCCAGCAGTTACTCTTCCCCCGGGACAGGTAGCAATCAGCCCCAGCATTTT.

V usage is TRBV6-6 and J usage is TRBJ2-1; D remains ambiguous. CDR3 length equals 12 residues. Germline CDR1 reads MNHNY; CDR2 reads SVGAGI (reference sequence). The V and J ends lost 1 base and 10 bases respectively, with 8 bases between them. CDR3 loop: CASSYLGYEQFF. The CDR3 DNA reads TGTGCCAGCAGTTACTTGGGGTACGAGCAGTTCTTC.

This clonotype appeared many times. The V call is TRBV3-1, the J call TRBJ1-6; D may be TRBD1 (5 bases). The V end lost 6 bases, the J end lost 13 bases, and 13 bases lay between the germline ends. Germline CDR1 and CDR2: LGHDT and YNNKEL (reference sequence). CDR3 length: 12 amino acids. The CDR3 loop reads CASSEGYYPLHF. CDR3 bases: TGTGCCAGCAGTGAGGGGTACTATCCCCTCCACTTT.

This clonotype was observed once. The gene calls are TRBV5-6 and TRBJ2-7; TRBD2 agrees at 9 bases. CDR1 and CDR2 from the germline V gene are SGHDT and YYEEEE. J gave up 7 bases and V 4 bases, and 9 bases lay outside the gene matches. There are 14 residues in the CDR3. The CDR3, as DNA: TGTGCCAGCAGCCTGTCCGGGACTAGCTTGGAGCAGTACTTC. It encodes CASSLSGTSLEQYF.

The chain has TRBV29-1 and TRBJ2-3, with D perhaps TRBD1 or TRBD2 (5 bases each). The CDR3 covers 17 residues. The ends were cut back, 7 bases at V and 3 bases at J, with 26 bases in the middle. Germline V gives CDR1 SQVTM, CDR2 ANQGSEA. Here the CDR3 DNA reads TGCAGCGCTGGGGGAACTTTTTGGCGGAGTAGGACAGATACGCAGTATTTT. It translates to CSAGGTFWRSRTDTQYF.

This clonotype has a count of ten or more. This CDR3 is CSARGTSGNQETQYF. The CDR3 DNA reads as TGCAGTGCTAGAGGGACTAGCGGGAACCAAGAGACCCAGTACTTC. This chain links TRBV20-1 with TRBJ2-5, with 12 bases lining up with TRBD2. This CDR3 is built from 15 residues. From germline, CDR1 is DFQATT and CDR2 SNEGSKA (reference sequence). V shed 1 base, J shed 0 bases, and the junction held 0 bases outside the gene matches.

This chain connects TRBV20-1 to TRBJ1-1; D uncertain. The length of the CDR3 is 14 residues. Germline V gene data show CDR1 as DFQATT and CDR2 as SNEGSKA (reference sequence). The V end was cut by 6 bases, the J end by 1 base, with 15 bases between. The CDR3 DNA reads TGCAGTGCCACCTACCAGGCGTCGAACACTGAAGCTTTCTTT. It is translated as CSATYQASNTEAFF.

This clonotype came up a few times. The chain is built from TRBV7-2 and TRBJ2-7, with TRBD1 matching 9 bases. The V gene end was trimmed by 0 bases and the J gene end by 3 bases; junction bases not matched to a gene: 0. CDR1 is SGHTA, CDR2 FQGNSA, per germline. The CDR3 loop spans 14 amino acids. The chain's CDR3 is CASSLATGGYEQYF. In DNA, the CDR3 is TGTGCCAGCAGCTTAGCGACAGGGGGCTACGAGCAGTACTTC.

The rearrangement uses TRBV11-1 and TRBJ2-1; TRBD2 matches 12 bases. Trimming cost V 3 bases and J 9 bases; bases outside gene matches: 15. Per germline, CDR1 SGHAT and CDR2 FQDESV (reference sequence). CDR3 length equals 18 residues. The CDR3 spells CASSFFLAGGLWFSEQFF. CDR3 DNA sequence: TGTGCCAGCAGCTTTTTCCTAGCGGGAGGGCTCTGGTTCAGTGAGCAGTTCTTC.

This clonotype was observed at least ten times. The J gene is TRBJ2-1, the V gene TRBV7-2; 13 nucleotides match TRBD2. Germline V lookup: CDR1 SGHTA, CDR2 FQGNSA. The length of the CDR3 is 15 residues. The ends lost 3 bases at V and 4 bases at J; junction bases unmatched: 0. CDR3 DNA: TGTGCCAGCAGCTTGACTAGCGGGAGGTACAATGAGCAGTTCTTC. The encoded protein is CASSLTSGRYNEQFF.

This clonotype was seen only a few times. A read error may produce the germline difference seen at one junction end. The J gene is TRBJ2-1, the V gene TRBV20-1; D not resolved. The CDR3 has 15 amino acids. Germline V gene sequence: CDR1 DFQATT, CDR2 SNEGSKA (reference sequence). For the CDR3, the DNA is TGCAGTGCCAGAGAGAGACCACTAACCTACAATGAGCAGTTCTTC. Translation: CSARERPLTYNEQFF.

This clonotype appeared many times. The rearrangement uses TRBV2 and TRBJ2-2, with a possible D match to TRBD1 (5 bases). The V end lost 7 bases, the J end lost 1 base, and 7 bases lay between the germline ends. The germline V gene encodes CDR1 SNHLY and CDR2 FYNNEI. This CDR3 contains 13 residues. CDR3 bases: TGTGCCAGCAACCAGGGGAACACCGGGGAGCTGTTTTTT. It yields the protein CASNQGNTGELFF. Together with reference TRBV2 and TRBJ2-2, the CDR3 gives the full variable domain: EPEVTQTPSHQVTQMGQEVILRCVPISNHLYFYWYRQILGQKVEFLVSFYNNEISEKSEIFDDQFSVERPDGSNFTLKIRSTKLEDSAMYFCASNQGNTGELFFGEGSRLTVL.

This clonotype was detected a few times. The chain has TRBV4-3 and TRBJ1-1; 7 bases match TRBD1. CDR1 LGHNA and CDR2 YSLEER come from the germline V gene. The CDR3 loop spans 15 amino acids. Unmatched junction bases numbered 5, after V lost 1 base and J lost 3 bases. The CDR3 spells CASSQARQGHTEAFF. The DNA for the CDR3 is TGCGCCAGCAGCCAAGCTAGACAGGGTCACACTGAAGCTTTCTTT.

This clonotype was recorded a few times. The chain is built from TRBV12-3 or TRBV12-4 and TRBJ1-4, with 10 bases fitting TRBD1. V shed 5 bases and J 6 bases; nucleotides not matched to a gene: 6. This CDR3 has 15 amino acids. The CDR3 nucleotides read TGTGCCAGCAGTCTAAGACAGGGGGCATATGAAAAACTGTTTTTT. This translates into CASSLRQGAYEKLFF.

The chain carries TRBV9 and TRBJ2-4; D may be TRBD2 (5 bases). V dropped 3 bases and J dropped 3 bases, with 10 bases sitting between them. The length of the CDR3 is 14 residues. Germline V CDR1 and CDR2: SGDLS, YYNGEE. CDR3 sequence: CASSGGLGKNIQYF. The CDR3 region has the DNA TGTGCCAGCAGCGGAGGGTTGGGCAAAAACATTCAGTACTTC.

The table lists this clonotype with many counts. The chain is built from TRBV7-9 and TRBJ2-5; D is unresolved. Trimming took off 5 bases at V and 1 base at J, with 20 bases between the two ends. The V gene's germline CDR1 is SEHNR and CDR2 FQNEAQ (reference sequence). This CDR3 has 17 amino acids. The CDR3 coding sequence is TGTGCCAGCAGCCCATCCAGGAGACGGGCCATCCAAGAGACCCAGTACTTC. It specifies CASSPSRRRAIQETQYF.

This clonotype was counted many times. The chain recombines TRBV12-3 or TRBV12-4 with TRBJ2-1; D unresolved. CDR3 size: 16 residues. V was pared by 3 bases and J by 0 bases, with 12 bases between. Written as DNA, the CDR3 is TGTGCCAGCAGTTTGGGTCGGTGGAGCTCCTACAATGAGCAGTTCTTC. Translating it yields CASSLGRWSSYNEQFF.